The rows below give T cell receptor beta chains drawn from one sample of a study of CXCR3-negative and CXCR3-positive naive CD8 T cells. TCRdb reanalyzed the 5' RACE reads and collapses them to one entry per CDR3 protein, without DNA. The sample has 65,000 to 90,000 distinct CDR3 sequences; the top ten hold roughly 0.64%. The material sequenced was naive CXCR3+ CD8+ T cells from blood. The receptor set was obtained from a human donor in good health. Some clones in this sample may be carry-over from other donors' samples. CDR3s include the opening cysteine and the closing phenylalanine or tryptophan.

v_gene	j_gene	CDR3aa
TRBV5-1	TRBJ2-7	CASSSAVLSYEQYF
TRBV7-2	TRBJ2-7	CASIGTTPNPYEQYF
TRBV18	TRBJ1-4	CASSPPGQQDEKLFF
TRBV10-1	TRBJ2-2	CASSELGLVGELFF
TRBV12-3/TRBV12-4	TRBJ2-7	CASGRMRAYEQYF
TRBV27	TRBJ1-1	CASSHGGLNTEAFF
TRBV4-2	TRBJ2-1	CASSHGTGGSNEQFF
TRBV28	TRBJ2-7	CASSLAGPRPYEQYF
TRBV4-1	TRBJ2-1	CASSHLGGSDEQFF
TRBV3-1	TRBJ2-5	CASSQVGLARTSTETQYF
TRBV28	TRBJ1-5	CASSYGRNNQPQHF
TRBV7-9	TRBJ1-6	CASTPEDPVTSPLHF
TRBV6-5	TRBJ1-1	CASSYSRGMNTEAFF
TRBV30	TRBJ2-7	CAWSVGRGTHEQYF
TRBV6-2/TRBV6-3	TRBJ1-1	CASSYQAGDTEAFF
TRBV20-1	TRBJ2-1	CSARDDPGPYNEQFF
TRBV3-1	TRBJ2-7	CASSSPGQGSYEQYF
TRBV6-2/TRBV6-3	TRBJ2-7	CASSSDTPYHEQYF
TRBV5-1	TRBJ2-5	CASSLMDREETQYF
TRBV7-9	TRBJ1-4	CASSKGTREKLFF
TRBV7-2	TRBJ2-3	CASSLQAALITDTQYF
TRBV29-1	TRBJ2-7	CSASGQGSYEQYF
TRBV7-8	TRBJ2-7	CASRDRQGSYEQYF